The 17 T cell receptor beta chains listed next were all sequenced from one sample in a study of CXCR3-negative and CXCR3-positive naive CD8 T cells (dated by TCRdb to the late 2010s). Broader findings and caveats from the paper: TRB CDR3s from CXCR3-positive naive cells showed higher hydrophobicity (lower Kidera factor 4), lower energy, and higher strength and volume indices than CXCR3-negative naive cells.

Instrument on record: NextSeq 550. The Human TCR Profiling Kit (MiLaboratory) was used to make UMI-labeled 5' RACE TRB cDNA libraries. TCRdb reprocessed the reads, and each CDR3 protein sequence is entered once, without DNA. In this sample's table one finds approximately 100,000 distinct CDR3 sequences. The top ten clonotypes cover just over 0.35% of the sample. These receptors are not linked to any known antigen. The sample comprised naive CXCR3+ CD8+ T cells from blood. The cell subset or site label for this specimen denotes: CD45RO-CCR7+CD27+CD95- naive CD8+ T cells expressing CXCR3 (TNR3+). The source is a human donor in good health. Some clones in this sample may be carry-over from other donors' samples.

The chain combines TRBV7-9 with TRBJ2-1; TCRdb indicates TRBD1, and absent DNA this call remains unverified. Germline V CDR1 and CDR2: SEHNR, FQNEAQ (reference sequence). This CDR3 region has 15 residues. Here the CDR3 reads CASSSVPGSYNEQFF.

V gene TRBV15 combines with J gene TRBJ2-7; TCRdb indicates TRBD1, and absent DNA this call remains unverified. The germline CDR1 and CDR2 sequences are LNHNV and YYDKDF (reference sequence). The length of the CDR3 is 16 residues. CDR3 protein: CATSRDDGPIPYEQYF.

The V call is TRBV27, the J call TRBJ1-1; TCRdb indicates TRBD1, and absent DNA this call remains unverified. The CDR3 runs 13 residues. From germline, CDR1 is MNHEY and CDR2 SMNVEV (reference sequence). The CDR3 protein is CASSWGQVSEAFF.

The chain combines TRBV19 with TRBJ2-3; TCRdb picks TRBD2, but there is no DNA to check that call. The CDR3 length is 14 residues. Looked up from germline, CDR1 is LNHDA and CDR2 is SQIVND (reference sequence). CDR3 residues: CASSIRTGGDTQYF.

The chain is built from TRBV3-1 and TRBJ2-1; no DNA is available, so the TRBD1 call from TCRdb remains unchecked. This CDR3 contains 14 residues. Germline assignment: CDR1 LGHDT and CDR2 YNNKEL (reference sequence). The CDR3 is CASKIQGTYNEQFF.

The genes are TRBV7-9 and TRBJ2-2; TCRdb's assignment of TRBD1 cannot be checked, as there is no DNA. The length of the CDR3 is 15 residues. The germline V gene encodes CDR1 SEHNR and CDR2 FQNEAQ (reference sequence). The CDR3 sequence: CASSLATGGVGELFF. Looking up the rest from reference TRBV7-9 and TRBJ2-2 gives the full variable domain: DTGVSQNPRHKITKRGQNVTFRCDPISEHNRLYWYRQTLGQGPEFLTYFQNEAQLEKSRLLSDRFSAERPKGSFSTLEIQRTEQGDSAMYLCASSLATGGVGELFFGEGSRLTVL.

The chain carries TRBV20-1 and TRBJ1-6; TCRdb indicates TRBD1, and absent DNA this call remains unverified. The CDR3 spans 13 residues. Germline V gene data show CDR1 as DFQATT and CDR2 as SNEGSKA (reference sequence). The chain's CDR3 is CSARVVGQSTLHF.

The rearrangement links TRBV9 to TRBJ2-7; the TRBD1 assignment by TCRdb is unverifiable without DNA. CDR3 length: 14 residues. CDR1 and CDR2 (germline): SGDLS, YYNGEE. The CDR3 loop is CASSGRDISYEQYF.

The CDR3 reads CASSIGAGGLTEAFF. The V and J genes are TRBV19 and TRBJ1-1; TCRdb calls TRBD1, which cannot be checked without DNA. The germline V gene has CDR1 LNHDA and CDR2 SQIVND (reference sequence). The CDR3 loop spans 15 amino acids.

This chain links TRBV11-1 with TRBJ2-7; the D call from TCRdb, TRBD1, cannot be confirmed without DNA. Per germline, CDR1 SGHAT and CDR2 FQDESV (reference sequence). The CDR3 covers 13 residues. CDR3 amino acids: CASSLRDKYEQYF.

The V call is TRBV7-6, the J call TRBJ2-1; checking the TCRdb D call of TRBD2 is not possible without DNA. The V gene's germline CDR1 is SGHVS and CDR2 FNYEAQ. This CDR3 spans 17 amino acids. The CDR3 sequence is CASSLAAAGGGYNEQFF.

This chain links TRBV19 with TRBJ2-7; TCRdb calls TRBD1, which cannot be checked without DNA. Germline-derived CDR1 and CDR2 are LNHDA and SQIVND (reference sequence). This CDR3 comprises 14 residues. The CDR3 loop is CASRIADGGYEQYF.

The gene calls are TRBV5-5 and TRBJ2-7. This CDR3 has 14 residues. Per germline, CDR1 SGHKS and CDR2 YYEKEE (reference sequence). CDR3 loop: CASSLEPTPYEQYF.

The rearrangement links TRBV9 to TRBJ2-3; with no DNA, the TCRdb D assignment of TRBD2 cannot be verified. The CDR3 is made up of 18 amino acids. Germline lookup yields CDR1 SGDLS and CDR2 YYNGEE. CDR3 residues: CASSSEDGLAGDTDTQYF.

The genes are TRBV11-2 and TRBJ2-7; TCRdb lists TRBD1, though no DNA is available to test this call. CDR1 is SGHAT, CDR2 FQNNGV, per germline. CDR3 length: 15 amino acids. Here the CDR3 reads CASSLAGGVYYEQYF.

This chain uses TRBV20-1 with TRBJ2-3; TCRdb gives TRBD1 as the D gene, but with no DNA this cannot be confirmed. This CDR3 is built from 15 residues. CDR1 and CDR2 from the germline V gene are DFQATT and SNEGSKA (reference sequence). The CDR3 reads CSAPRDVTYTDTQYF.

V and J are TRBV6-5 and TRBJ2-3. This CDR3 region has 16 residues. Germline V gene sequence: CDR1 MNHEY, CDR2 SVGAGI. The CDR3 region is CASSYLGSRNTDTQYF.